These 27 T cell receptor beta chains share one sample of origin, sequenced in a study of T cells in Graves' hyperthyroidism and ophthalmopathy. Authors of the study amplified TCR beta CDR3 regions from RNA transcripts. Using the HTBI primer set, a first-round RT-PCR was run on the TCR CDR3. MiXCR, applied by TCRdb to the multiplex PCR reads, yields one record per CDR3 protein. The table records about 300,000 distinct CDR3 sequences, roughly 17% of them present only once. Sequencing was carried out using blood. All receptors derive from a man aged 30 to 45 with Graves' hyperthyroidism.

The chain uses TRBV18 and TRBJ1-1; 7 nucleotides align to TRBD1. The CDR3 spans 15 residues. The junction had 8 bases not matched to a gene; V was cut back by 4 bases and J by 3 bases. CDR1 is KGHSH and CDR2 is LQKENI in the germline V gene. In DNA form, the CDR3 reads TGTGCCAGCTCACAGGCAGGGGGGGACCACACTGAAGCTTTCTTT. Translating gives CASSQAGGDHTEAFF.

This clonotype occurred a few times. J is TRBJ2-7 and V is TRBV19; possibly TRBD2 for D (5 bases). The CDR3 totals 14 residues. CDR1 is LNHDA and CDR2 is SQIVND in the germline V gene (reference sequence). With 4 bases removed from V and 0 bases from J, the gap between germline ends came to 10 bases. The CDR3 DNA is TGTGCCAGTAGTAGCTCCGGAGGCTCCTACGAGCAGTACTTC. Its protein is CASSSSGGSYEQYF.

V gene TRBV10-3 combines with J gene TRBJ2-2, with a possible D match to TRBD1 (5 bases). Germline assignment: CDR1 ENHRY and CDR2 SYGVKD. The CDR3 covers 15 residues. V lost 6 bases and J 3 bases, leaving 14 bases between the germline ends. CDR3 DNA: TGTGCCATCAGAAGGGGCGATCGGGACACCGGGGAGCTGTTTTTT. Amino acid sequence: CAIRRGDRDTGELFF.

This clonotype has only a few counts. This rearrangement joins TRBV11-1 to TRBJ1-2; 7 positions match TRBD1. Germline CDR1 SGHAT, CDR2 FQDESV (reference sequence). V lost 1 base to trimming and J lost 8 bases; unmatched junction nucleotides: 7. The CDR3 extends over 14 amino acids. The CDR3 DNA follows: TGTGCCAGCAGCTTAGTTCGACAGGGTGACGGCTACACCTTC. Amino acids: CASSLVRQGDGYTF.

This clonotype has at least ten counts. The genes are TRBV30 and TRBJ1-1, with 8 bases that match TRBD1. After removal of 2 bases from V and 1 base from J, the junction contained 6 bases not matched to a gene. CDR1 is GTSNPN and CDR2 is SVGIG in the germline V gene (reference sequence). This CDR3 has 15 amino acids. The CDR3 DNA sequence: TGTGCCTGGAGTAGGCTCGGGACAGGGAACACTGAAGCTTTCTTT. Translating it yields CAWSRLGTGNTEAFF.

The chain is built from TRBV6-1 and TRBJ1-4, with D possibly matching TRBD1 (5 bases). The CDR3 contains 13 residues. V lost 5 bases and J lost 11, with 15 bases in between. Germline V lookup: CDR1 MNHNS, CDR2 SASEGT. The CDR3 bases are TGTGCCAGCAGTCCTCCCGGGGGATGGAAACTGTTTTTT. Its protein product is CASSPPGGWKLFF.

This clonotype was detected many times. The chain links TRBV5-1 to TRBJ2-7; 14 bases are shared with TRBD2. This CDR3 spans 16 amino acids. Per germline, CDR1 SGHRS and CDR2 YFSETQ. V was pared by 4 bases and J by 5 bases, with 8 bases of the junction left unmatched. The CDR3 bases are TGCGCCAGCAGCACCGGGACTAGCGGGAGTGTCGACGAGCAGTACTTC. Residues: CASSTGTSGSVDEQYF.

In its sample, this clonotype was seen many times. The chain couples TRBV20-1 to TRBJ1-5, with D perhaps TRBD1 (5 bases). V was cut by 6 bases and J by 1 base, with 13 bases left in between. Germline V gene lookup returns CDR1 DFQATT and CDR2 SNEGSKA (reference sequence). The CDR3 runs 14 residues. The DNA of the CDR3 is TGCAGTGCAACGGCCCGGGGGAGCAATCAGCCCCAGCATTTT. This gives the protein CSATARGSNQPQHF.

This clonotype was observed at least ten times. V usage is TRBV3-1 and J usage is TRBJ1-1; 7 nucleotides line up with TRBD1. The junction had 9 bases not matched to a gene; V was cut back by 3 bases and J by 8 bases. Per germline, CDR1 LGHDT and CDR2 YNNKEL (reference sequence). The CDR3 has 14 residues. The CDR3 nucleotides read TGTGCCAGCAGCCATTCCCCAGGGGGGGAAGAAGCTTTCTTT. Amino acid sequence: CASSHSPGGEEAFF.

This clonotype has at least ten counts. The rearrangement joins TRBV6-1 to TRBJ2-1, with D possibly called TRBD1 or TRBD2 (6 bases each). V was trimmed by 5 bases and J by 7 bases, leaving 15 bases between them. Germline CDR1 reads MNHNS; CDR2 reads SASEGT. The CDR3 consists of 14 residues. The CDR3 sequence: CASSYGTGRNEQFF. The CDR3 nucleotides read TGTGCCAGCAGTTATGGTACAGGGAGGAATGAGCAGTTCTTC.

The rearrangement joins TRBV5-1 to TRBJ2-1, with 7 bases matching TRBD2. The CDR3 runs to 20 residues. Germline-derived CDR1 and CDR2 are SGHRS and YFSETQ. Germline trimming cut 1 base from V and 1 base from J; bases unmatched to any gene: 17. CDR3 sequence reads: CASSLLVSGDPFYSYNEQFF. For the CDR3, the DNA is TGCGCCAGCAGCTTGTTGGTGAGCGGGGACCCCTTTTATTCCTACAATGAGCAGTTCTTC.

CDR3 amino acids: CASSFPEAGELFF. For the CDR3, the DNA is TGTGCCAGCAGTTTCCCCGAAGCCGGGGAGCTGTTTTTT. This chain joins TRBV27 and TRBJ2-2, with D unclear. The germline V and J ends were trimmed by 3 bases and 6 bases, with 8 bases remaining between them. The CDR3 sequence is 13 residues long. CDR1 and CDR2 from the germline V gene are MNHEY and SMNVEV (reference sequence).

This clonotype was seen many times. V gene TRBV9 combines with J gene TRBJ2-2; 7 bases map to TRBD1. Germline V gene sequence: CDR1 SGDLS, CDR2 YYNGEE. The ends lost 0 bases at V and 1 base at J; junction bases unmatched: 3. The CDR3 has 16 residues. CDR3 amino acids: CASSVGGGMNTGELFF. CDR3 sequence (DNA): TGTGCCAGCAGCGTAGGAGGGGGCATGAACACCGGGGAGCTGTTTTTT.

This clonotype was recorded at least ten times. This chain uses TRBV27 with TRBJ2-7; D not certain. This CDR3 is 13 amino acids long. V was trimmed by 5 bases and J by 3 bases, leaving 11 bases between them. CDR1 is MNHEY and CDR2 is SMNVEV in the germline V gene (reference sequence). The CDR3 loop is CASSAQWGYEQYF. Here the CDR3 DNA reads TGTGCCAGCAGTGCCCAATGGGGCTACGAGCAGTACTTC.

This clonotype was seen a few times. CDR3 DNA sequence: TGCAGTGCTAGAGCCCCGCCGGTGGGGGATGGCTACACCTTC. It is translated as CSARAPPVGDGYTF. This rearrangement joins TRBV20-1 to TRBJ1-2, with D maybe TRBD1 (5 bases). Trimming removed 1 base at V and 6 bases at J, with 15 bases between. This CDR3 contains 14 residues. Germline CDR1 DFQATT, CDR2 SNEGSKA (reference sequence).

The rearrangement uses TRBV2 and TRBJ1-1; D is possibly TRBD1 (5 bases). The length of the CDR3 is 13 residues. V was shortened by 6 bases and J by 4 bases, with 12 bases between the two germline ends. Germline V gene lookup returns CDR1 SNHLY and CDR2 FYNNEI. The CDR3 DNA sequence: TGTGCCAGCAGGGAGGAGGGGAGCACTGAAGCTTTCTTT. The encoded protein is CASREEGSTEAFF.

A remark on this clonotype: One base away lies a much larger clone, so this may be a sequencing read error. The chain couples TRBV20-1 to TRBJ2-5; TRBD2 is a possible D gene (5 bases). Germline V CDR1 and CDR2: DFQATT, SNEGSKA (reference sequence). The CDR3 has 18 amino acids. CDR3: CSARDGPQLGRYQGTQYF. DNA of the CDR3: TGCAGTGCTAGAGACGGACCCCAACTAGGTCGATACCAAGGGACCCAGTACTTC.

This clonotype occurred many times. This chain connects TRBV12-3 or TRBV12-4 to TRBJ2-7; D is uncertain. Between the trimmed V and J ends, which lost 1 base and 6 bases, there was a span of 13 bases. The CDR3 runs to 14 residues. CDR3 loop: CASSLGTLLREQYF. The CDR3 DNA reads TGTGCCAGCAGTTTAGGGACCCTCCTTCGCGAGCAGTACTTC.

This clonotype was observed at least ten times. V is TRBV30 and J is TRBJ1-1; possible D gene TRBD1, 6 bases. CDR1 is GTSNPN and CDR2 is SVGIG in the germline V gene (reference sequence). Trimming shortened V by 0 bases and J by 8 bases, and 10 bases separated the two germline ends. This CDR3 is built from 12 residues. CDR3 DNA sequence: TGTGCCTGGAGTGTGGTGGGGGCGGAAGCTTTCTTT. This encodes CAWSVVGAEAFF.

This clonotype was observed a handful of times. The DNA for the CDR3 is TGCAGTGCTAGAGACCGCCGACTAGCGAGTTCAGATACGCAGTATTTT. Protein: CSARDRRLASSDTQYF. The J gene is TRBJ2-3, the V gene TRBV20-1; 8 bases match TRBD2. V dropped 0 bases and J dropped 4; count of bases not matched to a gene: 9. The CDR3 runs 16 residues. CDR1 is DFQATT and CDR2 is SNEGSKA in the germline V gene (reference sequence).

This sequence joins TRBV20-1 and TRBJ2-1; perhaps TRBD2 as D (6 bases). The CDR3 consists of 14 residues. CDR1 DFQATT and CDR2 SNEGSKA come from the germline V gene (reference sequence). The germline V and J ends were trimmed by 5 bases and 4 bases, with 15 bases remaining between them. CDR3 nucleotide sequence: TGCAGTGCTGTGAGTAGCGGCCCTTACAATGAGCAGTTCTTC. It specifies CSAVSSGPYNEQFF.

This clonotype is termed medium-sized. The chain has TRBV24-1 and TRBJ2-5, with D uncertain. CDR3 length: 15 amino acids. V was trimmed by 1 base and J by 2 bases, leaving 10 bases between them. Looked up from germline, CDR1 is KGHDR and CDR2 is SFDVKD. CDR3 in amino acids: CATSDLSSEQETQYF. CDR3 in DNA: TGTGCCACCAGTGATTTATCCTCAGAGCAAGAGACCCAGTACTTC.

This clonotype turned up a few times. V and J are TRBV10-3 and TRBJ2-2; tentative D call: TRBD1 (5 bases). This CDR3 contains 16 residues. Germline loops: CDR1 ENHRY, CDR2 SYGVKD. V lost 2 bases to trimming and J lost 2 bases, with 12 bases between them. CDR3 bases: TGTGCCATCAGTGAGCCCCAGGGCCCTAACACCGGGGAGCTGTTTTTT. Protein product: CAISEPQGPNTGELFF.

This clonotype was seen only a few times. This chain connects TRBV11-3 to TRBJ2-2; a weak D match, TRBD2 (6 bases). The CDR3 runs 16 residues. The V and J ends lost 5 bases and 7 bases respectively, with 20 bases between them. Germline CDR1 reads SGHNT; CDR2 reads YENEEA. The chain's CDR3 is CASSATARTGDGELFF. The CDR3 DNA reads TGTGCCAGCAGCGCGACCGCGCGGACGGGGGACGGGGAGCTGTTTTTT.

This clonotype was seen many times. The chain uses TRBV20-1 and TRBJ1-6; possible D gene TRBD1, 5 bases. Deletions cut 1 base from V and 9 bases from J, with 13 bases between. The CDR3 sequence is 14 residues long. Per germline, CDR1 DFQATT and CDR2 SNEGSKA (reference sequence). DNA for the CDR3: TGCAGTGCTAGAGTGGGGGGAATTATTTCACCCCTCCACTTT. Its translation is CSARVGGIISPLHF.

With respect to this clonotype: One junction end does not reproduce the germline sequence, and a read error may be involved. This chain connects TRBV12-3 or TRBV12-4 to TRBJ2-2; possibly TRBD2 for D (5 bases). The CDR3 runs to 14 residues. CDR3 protein: CASRLRGNIGELFF. The CDR3 bases are TGTGCCAGCCGCCTTCGAGGGAACATCGGGGAGCTGTTTTTT.

V and J are TRBV28 and TRBJ2-5, with a tentative D call TRBD2 (6 bases). The germline V gene has CDR1 MDHEN and CDR2 SYDVKM. V was trimmed by 9 bases and J by 7 bases, leaving 21 bases between them. The CDR3 covers 14 residues. This CDR3 is CASSPFGGTGTQYF. CDR3 sequence (DNA): TGTGCCAGTTCGCCATTTGGGGGGACGGGGACCCAGTACTTC.